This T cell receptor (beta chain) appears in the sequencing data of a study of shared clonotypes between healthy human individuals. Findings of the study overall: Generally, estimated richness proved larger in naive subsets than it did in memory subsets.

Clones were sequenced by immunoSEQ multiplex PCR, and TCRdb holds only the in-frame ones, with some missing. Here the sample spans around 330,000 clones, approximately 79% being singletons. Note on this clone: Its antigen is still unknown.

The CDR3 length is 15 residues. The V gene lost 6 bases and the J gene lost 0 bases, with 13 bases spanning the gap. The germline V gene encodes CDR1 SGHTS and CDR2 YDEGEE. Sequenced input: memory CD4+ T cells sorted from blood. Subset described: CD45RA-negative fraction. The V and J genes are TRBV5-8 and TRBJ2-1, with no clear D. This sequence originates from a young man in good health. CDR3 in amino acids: CASNVDQSSYNEQFF. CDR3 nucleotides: TGTGCCAGCAATGTGGACCAGAGCTCCTACAATGAGCAGTTCTTC.